This record covers a single T cell receptor (beta chain). The CDR3 covers 15 residues. From germline, CDR1 is LNHDA and CDR2 SQIVND (reference sequence). V was shortened by 10 bases and J by 0 bases, with 13 bases between the two germline ends. Data came from immunoSEQ multiplex PCR; TCRdb stores just in-frame clones and leaves some out. In the table there are about 48,000 clones, about 83% of which are singletons. The data stem from a study of OX40 agonist ivuxolimab in advanced cancers. The input for sequencing was CD4+ or CD8+ T cells sorted from blood, taken in a trial of the OX40 agonist ivuxolimab. The clonotype originates from an adult with an advanced solid tumor such as melanoma, head and neck, liver or kidney cancer. This chain links TRBV19 with TRBJ2-6; D ambiguous. The CDR3 sequence: CATSLEVSGANVLTF. The CDR3, as DNA: TGTGCCACCTCCCTTGAGGTCTCTGGGGCCAACGTCCTGACTTTC.